One and the same sample provided the 30 T cell receptor beta chains below, sequenced in a study of T cells expressing NK-cell markers. One entry per CDR3 protein, without DNA, is what TCRdb gives after re-calling the 5' RACE reads. In all, the sample yields some 500,000 distinct CDR3 sequences. The sequenced material came from blood T cells: a sorted CD56 or NKG2C T cell subset, CD4+ or CD8+ T cells, or bulk PBMC T cells (not recorded which). Receptors originate from a woman in her forties or fifties in good health.

This chain uses TRBV27 with TRBJ2-7; TCRdb names TRBD2, which stays unverified in the absence of DNA. CDR1 MNHEY and CDR2 SMNVEV come from the germline V gene (reference sequence). The CDR3 consists of 19 residues. The CDR3 sequence is CASSPPPGGGRGPYYEQYF.

The V gene is TRBV5-1, the J gene TRBJ1-2; TCRdb calls TRBD1, which cannot be checked without DNA. CDR1 is SGHRS, CDR2 YFSETQ, per germline. The CDR3 is made up of 14 amino acids. Here the CDR3 reads CASSPGDPNYGYTF.

The rearrangement links TRBV6-6 to TRBJ2-5; no DNA is available, so the TRBD1 call from TCRdb remains unchecked. Germline CDR1 is MNHNY and CDR2 is SVGAGI (reference sequence). The CDR3 is 17 amino acids. CDR3 sequence: CASRISGTGRSQETQYF.

V gene TRBV14 combines with J gene TRBJ2-2; TCRdb's D gene call, TRBD1, goes unchecked for lack of DNA. Germline CDR1 SGHDN, CDR2 FVKESK. This CDR3 comprises 14 residues. The CDR3 is CASSQVQGPGELFF.

The chain recombines TRBV20-1 with TRBJ1-2. This CDR3 is built from 12 residues. The germline V gene has CDR1 DFQATT and CDR2 SNEGSKA (reference sequence). This chain's CDR3 is CSAGGRAYGYTF.

The chain joins TRBV12-5 to TRBJ2-3. Germline V gives CDR1 LGHNT, CDR2 FRNRAP. The length of the CDR3 is 12 residues. The CDR3 sequence: CASGLAMGTQYF.

CDR3 sequence: CASSLGDTGNSPLHF. The V call is TRBV12-3 or TRBV12-4, the J call TRBJ1-6; without DNA, the TCRdb call of TRBD1 cannot be checked. This CDR3 comprises 15 residues.

The J gene is TRBJ2-5, the V gene TRBV7-8; without DNA, the TCRdb call of TRBD1 cannot be checked. CDR1 is SGHVS, CDR2 FQNEAQ, per germline. This CDR3 region has 13 residues. CDR3 protein: CASSSDSGETQYF.

The chain links TRBV5-1 to TRBJ1-2; TCRdb's D gene call, TRBD1, goes unchecked for lack of DNA. CDR3 length: 16 amino acids. Looked up from germline, CDR1 is SGHRS and CDR2 is YFSETQ. CDR3: CASSLAAGQGAGGYTF.

V is TRBV5-1 and J is TRBJ2-1; TCRdb selects TRBD2, and the lack of DNA leaves this call unchecked. The CDR3 contains 18 residues. The V gene's germline CDR1 is SGHRS and CDR2 YFSETQ. The CDR3 region is CASSLVAGGGSVYNEQFF.

This sequence joins TRBV20-1 and TRBJ2-7; TCRdb lists TRBD2, though no DNA is available to test this call. Germline V gene lookup returns CDR1 DFQATT and CDR2 SNEGSKA (reference sequence). This CDR3 spans 17 amino acids. CDR3 loop: CSARDDWWEGLGDEQYF.

The gene calls are TRBV20-1 and TRBJ2-1; TCRdb designates TRBD1, a call that cannot be tested without DNA. CDR3 length: 11 residues. Germline values: CDR1 DFQATT, CDR2 SNEGSKA (reference sequence). The CDR3 is CSARFRGLQFF.

CDR3 residues: CSASGIGHTQYF. The chain joins TRBV20-1 to TRBJ2-3. The CDR3 has 12 residues. Germline loops: CDR1 DFQATT, CDR2 SNEGSKA (reference sequence).

The chain combines TRBV11-2 with TRBJ2-1; TCRdb selects TRBD1, and the lack of DNA leaves this call unchecked. Germline V gene data show CDR1 as SGHAT and CDR2 as FQNNGV. This CDR3 is built from 15 residues. CDR3 residues: CASSFWAGEDNEQFF. Full variable domain (rest looked up from reference TRBV11-2 and TRBJ2-1): EAGVAQSPRYKIIEKRQSVAFWCNPISGHATLYWYQQILGQGPKLLIQFQNNGVVDDSQLPKDRFSAERLKGVDSTLKIQPAKLEDSAVYLCASSFWAGEDNEQFFGPGTRLTVL.

This rearrangement joins TRBV9 to TRBJ2-1; there is no DNA to check the TCRdb D call of TRBD1. The CDR3 contains 18 residues. Germline assignment: CDR1 SGDLS and CDR2 YYNGEE. This CDR3 reads CASSVDSRAGRSYNEQFF.

The rearrangement joins TRBV6-5 to TRBJ1-2. Germline V gives CDR1 MNHEY, CDR2 SVGAGI. The CDR3 is 13 residues long. CDR3: CASSFRTSYGYTF.

This chain joins TRBV15 and TRBJ1-1; lacking DNA, the TRBD1 call made by TCRdb goes unchecked. The germline gives CDR1 LNHNV, CDR2 YYDKDF (reference sequence). CDR3 length: 13 amino acids. CDR3 protein: CATSSGTYTEAFF.

The gene calls are TRBV7-6 and TRBJ2-1; TCRdb selects TRBD1, and the lack of DNA leaves this call unchecked. Germline CDR1 is SGHVS and CDR2 is FNYEAQ. This CDR3 is 15 amino acids long. The CDR3: CASSSTGGASNEQFF.

The CDR3 reads CANETGSSTDTQYF. The chain links TRBV5-1 to TRBJ2-3. There are 14 residues in the CDR3. In germline, CDR1 is SGHRS, CDR2 YFSETQ.

The rearrangement links TRBV5-1 to TRBJ2-1. The CDR3 extends over 13 amino acids. Germline assignment: CDR1 SGHRS and CDR2 YFSETQ. CDR3 protein: CASSSLSLNEQFF. Variable domain in full (rest from reference TRBV5-1 and TRBJ2-1): KAGVTQTPRYLIKTRGQQVTLSCSPISGHRSVSWYQQTPGQGLQFLFEYFSETQRNKGNFPGRFSGRQFSNSRSEMNVSTLELGDSALYLCASSSLSLNEQFFGPGTRLTVL.

This chain uses TRBV12-3 or TRBV12-4 with TRBJ1-5. This CDR3 is built from 15 residues. CDR3 in amino acids: CASSLKGRSNQPQHF.

The chain couples TRBV5-1 to TRBJ2-1; the D call of TRBD2 rests on TCRdb alone, since no DNA is present to check it. The CDR3 sequence is 16 residues long. CDR1 is SGHRS and CDR2 is YFSETQ in the germline V gene. CDR3 loop: CASSLISGGVVNEQFF.

The chain employs TRBV20-1 and TRBJ2-7; TCRdb's assignment of TRBD2 cannot be checked, as there is no DNA. The CDR3 has 13 residues. Germline assignment: CDR1 DFQATT and CDR2 SNEGSKA (reference sequence). Here the CDR3 reads CSAGTSGRSEQYF.

The rearrangement joins TRBV12-5 to TRBJ2-1; with no DNA, the TCRdb D assignment of TRBD1 cannot be verified. The CDR3 spans 13 residues. Germline V lookup: CDR1 LGHNT, CDR2 FRNRAP. CDR3 residues: CASGLIAPGTQFF.

V and J are TRBV4-1 and TRBJ2-7; TCRdb picks TRBD2, but there is no DNA to check that call. The CDR3 runs to 16 residues. CDR1 and CDR2 (germline): MGHRA, YSYEKL. CDR3 sequence reads: CASSPLTSGLAYEQYF.

The chain combines TRBV14 with TRBJ1-1. Germline V gives CDR1 SGHDN, CDR2 FVKESK. This CDR3 has 12 amino acids. The CDR3 protein is CASSQRGKEAFF.

This chain links TRBV29-1 with TRBJ1-1. The CDR3 runs to 13 residues. Germline V gene data show CDR1 as SQVTM and CDR2 as ANQGSEA. This CDR3 reads CSVVVFMNTEAFF.

V gene TRBV28 combines with J gene TRBJ2-7; without DNA, the TCRdb call of TRBD1 cannot be checked. The CDR3 is 13 amino acids. Germline-derived CDR1 and CDR2 are MDHEN and SYDVKM. The chain's CDR3 is CASSGTGHYEQYF.

The chain has TRBV2 and TRBJ2-7; TCRdb returns TRBD1, unconfirmable since there is no DNA. Germline V gene lookup returns CDR1 SNHLY and CDR2 FYNNEI. The CDR3 has 13 residues. The CDR3 region is CASNKDKGKGFNF.

Here the CDR3 reads CASSGGFGTSESYNEQFF. V usage is TRBV5-1 and J usage is TRBJ2-1; the D call from TCRdb, TRBD1, cannot be confirmed without DNA. The CDR3 runs to 18 residues. CDR1 is SGHRS and CDR2 is YFSETQ in the germline V gene.